The clone carrying this TCR beta chain has ten or more counts. What it recognizes is unknown. The sample originates from a study of T-cell reconstitution after alpha-beta-depleted transplantation in children. The CDR3 contains 17 residues. The V gene end was trimmed by 3 bases and the J gene end by 0 bases; junction bases not matched to a gene: 6. Germline assignment: CDR1 LGHDT and CDR2 YNNKEL (reference sequence). The library targeted TCRbeta and was prepared with unique molecular identifiers. TCRdb re-derived calls from the PCR reads in MiXCR, one entry per CDR3 protein. The sample shows some 300,000 distinct CDR3 sequences, 7.5% to 9% of them seen only once. Study-level findings and limits: When one year had passed after transplant, most T-cell counts and diversity came from newly produced T cells.

This receptor was taken from a female patient aged 2-15 years who had a stem cell transplant for Fanconi anemia, so the T cells may come from the graft donor. The chain couples TRBV3-1 to TRBJ2-3, with TRBD2 matching over 10 bases. This material consisted of peripheral blood, taken 360 days after TCRalphabeta/CD19-depleted stem cell transplant. The CDR3: CASSQETSGFSTDTQYF. The CDR3 bases are TGTGCCAGCAGCCAGGAGACTAGCGGGTTTAGCACAGATACGCAGTATTTT.